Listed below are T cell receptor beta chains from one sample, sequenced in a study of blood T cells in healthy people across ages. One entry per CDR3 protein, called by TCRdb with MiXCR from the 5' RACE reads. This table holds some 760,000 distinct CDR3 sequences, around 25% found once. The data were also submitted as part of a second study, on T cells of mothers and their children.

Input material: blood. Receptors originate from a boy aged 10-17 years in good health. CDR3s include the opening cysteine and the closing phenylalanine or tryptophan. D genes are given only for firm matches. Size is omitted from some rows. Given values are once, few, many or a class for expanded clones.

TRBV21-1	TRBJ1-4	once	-	CASSKLDRGCEKLFF	TGTGCCAGCAGCAAACTCGACAGGGGATGTGAAAAACTGTTTTTT
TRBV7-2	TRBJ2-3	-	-	CASSLGAAPPTDTQYF	TGTGCCAGCAGCTTAGGAGCGGCTCCACCTACAGATACGCAGTATTTT
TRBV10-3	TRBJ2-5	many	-	CAISESILAGETQYF	TGTGCCATCAGTGAGTCGATCCTAGCAGGAGAGACCCAGTACTTC
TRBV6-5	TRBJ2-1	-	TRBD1	CASRVDRDPYNEQFF	TGTGCCAGCAGGGTGGACAGGGACCCCTACAATGAGCAGTTCTTC
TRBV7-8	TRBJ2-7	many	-	CASSVGDYEQYF	TGTGCCAGCAGCGTTGGGGACTACGAGCAGTACTTC
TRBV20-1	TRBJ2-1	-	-	CSARADGQRLSSCNEQFF	TGCAGTGCTAGAGCCGACGGACAGCGTCTGAGCTCCTGCAATGAGCAGTTCTTC
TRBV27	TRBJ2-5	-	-	CASSLSAGPPQETQYF	TGTGCCAGCAGTTTATCTGCAGGTCCTCCTCAAGAGACCCAGTACTTC
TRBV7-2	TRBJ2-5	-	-	CASSFTSIDGTQYF	TGTGCCAGCAGCTTTACTAGCATTGATGGGACCCAGTACTTC
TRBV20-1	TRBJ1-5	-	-	CSARDEGRSNQPQHF	TGCAGTGCTAGAGATGAGGGTAGGAGCAATCAGCCCCAGCATTTT
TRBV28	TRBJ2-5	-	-	CASSLSGEGLETQYF	TGTGCCAGCAGCCTCTCGGGCGAAGGCCTTGAGACCCAGTACTTC
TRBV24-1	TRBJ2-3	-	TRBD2	CATSDFFSGLAGATDTQYF	TGTGCCACCAGTGATTTTTTCTCGGGACTAGCGGGCGCCACAGATACGCAGTATTTT
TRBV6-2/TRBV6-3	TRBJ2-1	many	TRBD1	CATTRQGRDNEQFF	TGTGCCACCACTAGACAGGGGAGAGACAATGAGCAGTTCTTC
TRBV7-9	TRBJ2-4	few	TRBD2	CASSSSSGAENIQYF	TGTGCCAGCAGCTCGTCGAGCGGGGCTGAAAACATTCAGTACTTC
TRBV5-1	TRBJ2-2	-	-	CASSFNPNTGELFF	TGCGCCAGCAGCTTCAACCCGAACACCGGGGAGCTGTTTTTT
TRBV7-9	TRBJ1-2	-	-	CASSLPRDNLWGYTF	TGTGCCAGCAGCTTACCCCGGGACAACCTATGGGGCTACACCTTC
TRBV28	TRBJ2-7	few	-	CASSLPFAGTEQSF	TGTGCCAGCAGTTTACCCTTCGCGGGTACAGAGCAGTCCTTC
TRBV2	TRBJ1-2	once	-	CASSEVGLGNYGYTF	TGTGCCAGCAGTGAAGTTGGACTCGGGAACTATGGCTACACCTTC
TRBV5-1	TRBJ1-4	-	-	CASSTGSTNEELFF	TGCGCCAGCAGTACAGGATCAACTAATGAAGAACTGTTTTTT
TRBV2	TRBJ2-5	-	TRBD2	CASSEATGLTQETQYF	TGTGCCAGCAGTGAAGCAACGGGACTAACACAAGAGACCCAGTACTTC
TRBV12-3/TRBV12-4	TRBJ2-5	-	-	CASSFWVGARGQETQYF	TGTGCCAGCAGTTTTTGGGTTGGGGCGCGCGGACAAGAGACCCAGTACTTC
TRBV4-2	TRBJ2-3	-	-	CASSGEDYTPRAPPVTSTDTQYF	TGTGCCAGCAGCGGAGAGGACTACACACCGCGAGCCCCTCCCGTGACGAGCACAGATACGCAGTATTTT
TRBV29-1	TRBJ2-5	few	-	CSVVGRMYQETQYF	TGCAGCGTTGTAGGACGGATGTACCAAGAGACCCAGTACTTC
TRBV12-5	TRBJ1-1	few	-	CASGQRHTEAFF	TGTGCTAGTGGTCAACGTCACACTGAAGCTTTCTTT
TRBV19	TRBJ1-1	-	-	CASSPEDFYTEAFF	TGTGCCAGTAGTCCGGAGGACTTCTACACTGAAGCTTTCTTT
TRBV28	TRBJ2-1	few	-	CASSPLGEPDEQFF	TGTGCCAGCAGCCCCCTTGGGGAACCGGATGAGCAGTTCTTC
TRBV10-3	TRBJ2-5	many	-	CAITGDPRETQYF	TGTGCCATCACCGGGGACCCGCGGGAGACCCAGTACTTC
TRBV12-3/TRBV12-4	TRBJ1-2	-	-	CASSLSGTHYGYTF	TGTGCCAGCAGTTTAAGTGGGACTCACTATGGCTACACCTTC
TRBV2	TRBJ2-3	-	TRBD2	CASMRTSGRNTQYF	TGTGCCAGCATGCGTACTAGCGGGAGGAATACGCAGTATTTT
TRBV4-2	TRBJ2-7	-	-	CASSQLPGSYEQYF	TGTGCCAGCAGCCAACTCCCCGGATCCTACGAGCAGTACTTC
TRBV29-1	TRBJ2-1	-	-	CSVVYWSSYNEQFF	TGCAGCGTTGTCTACTGGAGCTCCTACAATGAGCAGTTCTTC
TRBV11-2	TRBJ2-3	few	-	CASSLGGIHTDTQYF	TGTGCCAGCAGCTTAGGCGGGATTCACACAGATACGCAGTATTTT
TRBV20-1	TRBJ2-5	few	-	CSAPGLGQETQYF	TGCAGTGCCCCTGGTTTAGGGCAAGAGACCCAGTACTTC
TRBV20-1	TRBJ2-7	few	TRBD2	CSAISGRNYEQYF	TGCAGTGCTATTAGCGGGCGTAACTACGAGCAGTACTTC
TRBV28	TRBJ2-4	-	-	CASTKRLLGVKNIQYF	TGTGCCAGCACCAAAAGACTCCTTGGGGTCAAAAACATTCAGTACTTC
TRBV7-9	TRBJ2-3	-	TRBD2	CASSTSGRRTDTQYF	TGTGCCAGCAGCACTAGCGGGAGGCGCACAGATACGCAGTATTTT
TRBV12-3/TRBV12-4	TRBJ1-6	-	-	CASSLGLGDNSPLHF	TGTGCCAGCAGTTTGGGACTTGGGGATAATTCACCCCTCCACTTT
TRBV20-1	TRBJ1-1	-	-	CSARIGLNTEAFF	TGCAGTGCTAGGATCGGGTTGAACACTGAAGCTTTCTTT
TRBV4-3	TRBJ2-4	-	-	CASSQRAVGGDPKNIQYF	TGCGCCAGCAGCCAACGTGCAGTAGGAGGGGACCCCAAAAACATTCAGTACTTC
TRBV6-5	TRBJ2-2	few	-	CASNYNTGTGELFF	TGTGCCAGCAACTACAACACAGGGACCGGGGAGCTGTTTTTT
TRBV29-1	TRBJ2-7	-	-	CSVPGSTYEQYF	TGCAGCGTTCCAGGGTCTACCTACGAGCAGTACTTC
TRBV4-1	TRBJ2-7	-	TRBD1	CASSPQGAPYEQYF	TGCGCCAGCAGCCCACAGGGGGCACCCTACGAGCAGTACTTC
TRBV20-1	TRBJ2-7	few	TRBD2	CSAIPGLAGGEQYF	TGCAGTGCTATTCCGGGACTAGCGGGGGGAGAGCAGTACTTC
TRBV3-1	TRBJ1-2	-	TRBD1	CASSQRQGANGYTF	TGTGCCAGCAGCCAAAGACAGGGGGCAAATGGCTACACCTTC
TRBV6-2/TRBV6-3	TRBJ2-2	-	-	CASSYTVGWPSANTGELFF	TGTGCCAGCAGTTACACCGTTGGGTGGCCTAGCGCGAACACCGGGGAGCTGTTTTTT
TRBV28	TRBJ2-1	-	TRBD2	CASSSSGTNNEQFF	TGTGCCAGCAGTTCGTCCGGGACTAACAATGAGCAGTTCTTC
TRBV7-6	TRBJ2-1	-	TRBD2	CASSLERWEGWNEQFF	TGTGCCAGCAGCTTAGAAAGGTGGGAGGGTTGGAATGAGCAGTTCTTC
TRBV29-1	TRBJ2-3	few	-	CSVSGTDFGSTDTQYF	TGCAGCGTCTCCGGGACGGACTTCGGTAGCACAGATACGCAGTATTTT
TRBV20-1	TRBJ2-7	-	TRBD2	CSARKTSDAYEQYF	TGCAGTGCTAGGAAGACTAGCGACGCCTACGAGCAGTACTTC
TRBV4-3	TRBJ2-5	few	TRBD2	CASSRTWGLAEQETQYF	TGCGCCAGCAGCCGTACGTGGGGACTAGCGGAGCAAGAGACCCAGTACTTC
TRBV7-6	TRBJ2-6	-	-	CASSFTHRSGANVLTF	TGTGCCAGCAGCTTTACCCATCGGTCTGGGGCCAACGTCCTGACTTTC
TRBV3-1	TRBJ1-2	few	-	CASSQEGGDGYTF	TGTGCCAGCAGCCAAGAGGGGGGAGATGGCTACACCTTC
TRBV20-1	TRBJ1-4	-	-	CSVMAGEKLFF	TGCAGTGTGATGGCTGGTGAAAAACTGTTTTTT
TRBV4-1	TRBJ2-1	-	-	CASSQDRGREQFF	TGCGCCAGCAGCCAAGATAGGGGCCGGGAGCAGTTCTTC